This is a list of T cell receptor beta chains from one sample in a study of blood T cells in healthy people across ages. TCRdb processed the 5' RACE reads anew with MiXCR; each CDR3 protein has one entry. The sample records approximately 900,000 distinct CDR3 sequences, 25% to 35% being singletons. This sample was shared with a second study, whose subject was T cells of mothers and their children.

Sequencing was carried out using blood. These TCRs come from a woman between 40 and 55 years old in good health. Both conserved end residues are part of each CDR3. A D gene is named only where the DNA matches it firmly. Clone size is stated in some rows and not others, as once, few, many or a class when expanded.

size	V	J	D	CDR3	DNA
many	TRBV4-1	TRBJ1-2	NA	CASSQVIGDNYGYTF	TGCGCCAGCAGCCAAGTTATAGGCGATAACTATGGCTACACCTTC
many	TRBV5-1	TRBJ2-1	TRBD1	CASSLIQGVDEQFF	TGCGCCAGCAGCCTCATACAGGGGGTCGATGAGCAGTTCTTC
NA	TRBV5-1	TRBJ2-1	NA	CASSLQWNEQFF	TGCGCCAGCAGCTTACAGTGGAATGAGCAGTTCTTC
NA	TRBV28	TRBJ2-3	TRBD2	CASSPGGALSTDTQYF	TGTGCCAGCAGCCCCGGGGGGGCGCTAAGCACAGATACGCAGTATTTT
few	TRBV28	TRBJ1-1	TRBD1	CASRRDLTGGTEAFF	TGTGCCAGCCGCAGGGACTTAACAGGGGGCACTGAAGCTTTCTTT
NA	TRBV12-3/TRBV12-4	TRBJ2-1	TRBD1	CASSLGQGAIGSEQFF	TGTGCCAGCAGTTTAGGCCAGGGGGCCATAGGGAGTGAGCAGTTCTTC
many	TRBV2	TRBJ2-4	TRBD2	CASISDGGKNIQYF	TGTGCCAGCATTTCGGACGGGGGGAAAAACATTCAGTACTTC
NA	TRBV5-1	TRBJ2-1	NA	CASSRRDKDEQFF	TGCGCCAGCAGCCGAAGGGACAAAGATGAGCAGTTCTTC
once	TRBV7-9	TRBJ1-1	NA	CASRDNPNTEAFF	TGTGCCAGCAGGGACAATCCGAACACTGAAGCTTTCTTT
few	TRBV5-1	TRBJ1-1	NA	CASARIDTEAFF	TGCGCCAGCGCACGGATAGACACTGAAGCTTTCTTT
NA	TRBV5-1	TRBJ1-1	TRBD1	CASSLLVGGTEVFF	TGCGCCAGCAGCTTGTTGGTAGGGGGCACTGAAGTTTTCTTT
few	TRBV7-2	TRBJ1-2	NA	CASSSAGRDGYTF	TGTGCCAGCAGCTCGGCGGGGCGGGATGGCTACACCTTC
few	TRBV20-1	TRBJ1-2	NA	CSAREGGPGYGYTF	TGCAGTGCTAGGGAAGGGGGACCCGGATATGGCTACACCTTC
few	TRBV7-3	TRBJ2-5	NA	CASSLGPDSRETQYF	TGTGCCAGCAGCTTAGGGCCAGACTCGAGGGAGACCCAGTACTTC
NA	TRBV7-2	TRBJ1-1	NA	CAGSSTGTRVPNTEAFF	TGTGCCGGCAGCTCAACCGGGACGCGAGTGCCGAACACTGAAGCTTTCTTT
NA	TRBV5-8	TRBJ1-1	NA	CASSLREAAYTEAFF	TGTGCCAGCAGCTTGAGGGAGGCAGCGTACACTGAAGCTTTCTTT
few	TRBV27	TRBJ2-3	NA	CASSLETTDTQYF	TGTGCCAGCAGTTTAGAGACCACAGATACGCAGTATTTT
few	TRBV10-2	TRBJ1-1	NA	CASTGAGWGVNTEAFF	TGCGCCAGCACGGGGGCGGGTTGGGGCGTGAACACTGAAGCTTTCTTT
NA	TRBV7-3	TRBJ2-1	NA	CASSLNAVPNEQFF	TGTGCCAGCAGCTTGAACGCGGTACCGAATGAGCAGTTCTTC
few	TRBV29-1	TRBJ1-1	TRBD1	CSVRGGTGSNTEAFF	TGCAGCGTCCGCGGTGGGACAGGGTCAAACACTGAAGCTTTCTTT
few	TRBV3-1	TRBJ2-7	NA	CTSSPPRGYEQYF	TGTACCAGCAGCCCCCCTCGGGGGTACGAGCAGTACTTC
NA	TRBV29-1	TRBJ1-1	NA	CSVVPRKNTEAFF	TGCAGCGTTGTCCCGAGAAAGAACACTGAAGCTTTCTTT
many	TRBV2	TRBJ2-7	NA	CASSGQLGTGEQYF	TGTGCCAGCAGTGGTCAACTAGGGACGGGGGAGCAGTACTTC
NA	TRBV19	TRBJ2-4	NA	CASSRRPRDKNIQYF	TGTGCCAGTAGTCGGCGACCGCGGGACAAAAACATTCAGTACTTC
once	TRBV20-1	TRBJ2-1	TRBD1	CSARGSGTDYNGQFF	TGCAGTGCTAGAGGGTCCGGGACAGACTACAATGGGCAGTTCTTC
NA	TRBV20-1	TRBJ2-5	TRBD2	CSARDQAGAGGVQETQYF	TGCAGTGCTAGAGATCAGGCGGGCGCGGGGGGCGTACAAGAGACCCAGTACTTC
NA	TRBV7-2	TRBJ2-7	TRBD1	CASSVTGVWQYF	TGTGCCAGCAGCGTTACAGGGGTATGGCAGTACTTC
NA	TRBV25-1	TRBJ2-7	NA	CAGSRVGSVDEQYF	TGTGCCGGCAGCAGGGTTGGATCTGTTGACGAGCAGTACTTC
many	TRBV5-5	TRBJ2-1	TRBD2	CASSLWVRGGLDEQFF	TGTGCCAGCAGCTTGTGGGTGCGGGGGGGCCTCGATGAGCAGTTCTTC
NA	TRBV5-5	TRBJ1-5	NA	CASSYTAMQQPQHF	TGTGCCAGCAGTTACACGGCCATGCAACAGCCCCAGCATTTT
many	TRBV18	TRBJ2-6	NA	CASSPPVGGADGANVLTF	TGTGCCAGCTCACCCCCTGTAGGGGGGGCGGATGGGGCCAACGTCCTGACTTTC
NA	TRBV7-2	TRBJ2-4	NA	CASSLSRDAYNEQYF	TGTGCCAGCAGCTTATCTCGGGACGCATACAATGAGCAGTACTTC
NA	TRBV20-1	TRBJ2-2	NA	CSARGQYAGELFF	TGCAGTGCTAGAGGACAGTACGCCGGGGAGCTGTTTTTT
NA	TRBV7-3	TRBJ2-1	TRBD2	CASSFAGGAGYNEQFF	TGTGCCAGCAGCTTCGCGGGGGGAGCGGGGTACAATGAGCAGTTCTTC
NA	TRBV7-9	TRBJ1-1	TRBD1	CASKTYRGGLTEAFF	TGTGCCAGCAAGACATACAGAGGGGGCTTGACTGAAGCTTTCTTT
few	TRBV24-1	TRBJ2-7	TRBD1	CATSGPGQGFEQYF	TGTGCCACCAGTGGTCCGGGACAGGGGTTCGAGCAGTACTTC
many	TRBV4-1	TRBJ2-7	TRBD2	CASSQGTSGAYEQYF	TGCGCCAGCAGCCAAGGGACTAGCGGGGCCTACGAGCAGTACTTC
few	TRBV5-1	TRBJ2-1	NA	CASSLALGYYNEQFF	TGCGCCAGCAGCTTGGCGCTAGGCTACTACAATGAGCAGTTCTTC
NA	TRBV28	TRBJ1-2	NA	CASSRPAGAGYTF	TGTGCCAGCAGCCGCCCCGCGGGGGCCGGCTACACCTTC
few	TRBV12-3/TRBV12-4	TRBJ1-1	NA	CASIFLAGDTEAFF	TGTGCCAGCATTTTTCTGGCGGGTGACACTGAAGCTTTCTTT
NA	TRBV9	TRBJ2-5	NA	CASSVGLSQETQYF	TGTGCCAGCAGCGTAGGTCTATCACAAGAGACCCAGTACTTC
NA	TRBV28	TRBJ1-1	NA	CASSFDRRGTEAFF	TGTGCCAGCAGTTTTGACAGGAGGGGCACTGAAGCTTTCTTT
many	TRBV5-1	TRBJ2-1	NA	CASSLTSNEQFF	TGTGCCAGCAGCTTGACGAGCAATGAGCAGTTCTTC
NA	TRBV18	TRBJ1-4	NA	CASSPPRTKLFF	TGTGCCAGCTCACCACCCAGGACGAAACTGTTTTTT
NA	TRBV4-3	TRBJ2-7	NA	CASSQDKSAAYEQYF	TGCGCCAGCAGCCAAGATAAGTCCGCAGCCTACGAGCAGTACTTC